The clone carrying this T cell receptor (beta chain) has ten or more counts. The antigen remains undetermined. Time point meaning: persistent/refractory GD, antithyroid drugs over 5 years with positive TRAb. From PBMCs, RNA was extracted and then used to make the TCR library. Construction of TCR beta libraries relied on iRepertoire HTBI primers and on Arm-PCR targeting CDR3 regions. TCRdb ran MiXCR on the multiplex PCR reads and lists one entry per CDR3 protein. Of fewer than 450,000 distinct CDR3 sequences in the sample, less than 25% were seen once. This sample was included in a study of regulatory T cells in long-lasting Graves disease. Germline CDR1 GTSNPN, CDR2 SVGIG (reference sequence). The CDR3 has 12 amino acids. General study findings and limits: The TCR repertoire of persistent Graves' patients was less diverse than that of newly diagnosed ones. Persistent disease was associated with favored TRBV28 usage and with favored use of TRBJ1-2 and TRBJ2-5.

Material: peripheral blood mononuclear cells (PBMCs), obtained when the disease was refractory, from a patient treated with antithyroid drugs. The TCR originated in a female donor with Graves disease. V is TRBV30 and J is TRBJ1-2; D is perhaps TRBD1 (5 bases). CDR3 protein: CALRQTQIGYTF. CDR3 coding DNA: TGTGCTCTCCGACAGACCCAGATTGGCTACACCTTC.